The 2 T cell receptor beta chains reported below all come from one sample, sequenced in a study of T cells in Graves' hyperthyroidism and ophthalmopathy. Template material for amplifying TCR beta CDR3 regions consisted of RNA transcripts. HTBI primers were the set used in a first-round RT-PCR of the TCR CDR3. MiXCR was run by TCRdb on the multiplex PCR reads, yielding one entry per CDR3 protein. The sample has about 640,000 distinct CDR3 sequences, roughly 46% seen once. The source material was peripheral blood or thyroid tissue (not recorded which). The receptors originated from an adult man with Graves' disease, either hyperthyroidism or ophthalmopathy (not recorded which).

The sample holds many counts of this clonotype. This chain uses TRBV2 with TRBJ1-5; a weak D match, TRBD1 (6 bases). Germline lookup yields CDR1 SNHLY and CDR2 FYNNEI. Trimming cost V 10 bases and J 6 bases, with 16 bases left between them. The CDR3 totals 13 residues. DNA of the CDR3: TGTGCCATTTCCAGGGGCTTGGGTCAGCCCCAGCATTTT. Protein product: CAISRGLGQPQHF.

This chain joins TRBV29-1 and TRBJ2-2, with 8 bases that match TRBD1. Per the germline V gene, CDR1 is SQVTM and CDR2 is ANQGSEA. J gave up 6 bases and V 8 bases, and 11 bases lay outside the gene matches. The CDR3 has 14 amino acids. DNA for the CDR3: TGCAGCTCATGGACAGGGCAGGGCTCCGGGGAGCTGTTTTTT. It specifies CSSWTGQGSGELFF.